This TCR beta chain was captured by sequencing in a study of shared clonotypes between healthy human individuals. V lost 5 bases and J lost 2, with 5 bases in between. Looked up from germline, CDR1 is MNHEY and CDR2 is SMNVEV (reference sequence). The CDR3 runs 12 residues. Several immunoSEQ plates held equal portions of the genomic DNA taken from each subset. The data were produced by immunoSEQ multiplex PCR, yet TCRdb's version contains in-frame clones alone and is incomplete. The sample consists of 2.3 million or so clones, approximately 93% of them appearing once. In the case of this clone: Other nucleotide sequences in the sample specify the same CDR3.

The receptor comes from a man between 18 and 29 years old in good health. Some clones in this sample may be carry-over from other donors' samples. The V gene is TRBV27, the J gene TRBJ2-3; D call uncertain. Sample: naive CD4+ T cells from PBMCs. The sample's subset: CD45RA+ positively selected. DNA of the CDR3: TGTGCCAGCAGTCCAACCACAGATACGCAGTATTTT. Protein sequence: CASSPTTDTQYF.